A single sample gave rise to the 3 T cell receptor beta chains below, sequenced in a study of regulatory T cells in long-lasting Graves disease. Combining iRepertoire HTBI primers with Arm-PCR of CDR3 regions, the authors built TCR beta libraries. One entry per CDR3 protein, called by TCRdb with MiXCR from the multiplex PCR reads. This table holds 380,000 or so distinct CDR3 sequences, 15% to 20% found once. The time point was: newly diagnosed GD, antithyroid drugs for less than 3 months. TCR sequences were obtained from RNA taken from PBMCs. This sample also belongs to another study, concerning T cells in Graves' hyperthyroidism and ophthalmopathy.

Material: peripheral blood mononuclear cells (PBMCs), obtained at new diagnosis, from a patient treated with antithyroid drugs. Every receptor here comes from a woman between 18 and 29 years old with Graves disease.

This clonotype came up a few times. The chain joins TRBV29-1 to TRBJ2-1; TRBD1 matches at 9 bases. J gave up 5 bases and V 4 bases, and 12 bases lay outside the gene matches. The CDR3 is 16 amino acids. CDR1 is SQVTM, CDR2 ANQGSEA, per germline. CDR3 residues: CSVVKPGQGVHNEQFF. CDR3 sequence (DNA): TGCAGCGTTGTCAAACCGGGACAGGGCGTTCACAATGAGCAGTTCTTC.

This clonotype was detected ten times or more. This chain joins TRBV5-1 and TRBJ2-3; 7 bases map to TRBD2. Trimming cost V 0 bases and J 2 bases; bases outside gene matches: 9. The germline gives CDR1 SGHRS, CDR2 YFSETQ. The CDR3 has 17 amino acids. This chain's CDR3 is CASSLAQSGVTTDTQYF. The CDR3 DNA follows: TGCGCCAGCAGCTTGGCCCAAAGCGGGGTCACCACAGATACGCAGTATTTT. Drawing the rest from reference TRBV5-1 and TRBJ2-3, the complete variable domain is KAGVTQTPRYLIKTRGQQVTLSCSPISGHRSVSWYQQTPGQGLQFLFEYFSETQRNKGNFPGRFSGRQFSNSRSEMNVSTLELGDSALYLCASSLAQSGVTTDTQYFGPGTRLTVL.

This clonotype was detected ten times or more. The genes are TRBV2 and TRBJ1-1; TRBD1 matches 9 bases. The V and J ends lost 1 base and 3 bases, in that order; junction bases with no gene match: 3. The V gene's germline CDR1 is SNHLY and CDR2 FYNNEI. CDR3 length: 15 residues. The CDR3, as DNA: TGTGCCAGCAGTGAAGAGACAGGGGGGTACACTGAAGCTTTCTTT. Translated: CASSEETGGYTEAFF.